What follows are 9 T cell receptor beta chains derived from one specimen sequenced in a study of human T cells and chemical hapten exposure. TCRdb re-called the RACE reads through MiXCR, storing one row per CDR3 protein. The sample includes more than 250,000 distinct CDR3 sequences, around 7.3% of them seen just once. Time point in this sample: pre-sensitization, week 0. Treatment denoted: therapeutic diphenylcyclopropenone sensitization with weekly scalp DPC. The source was whole blood, collected in connection with sensitization to the hapten diphenylcyclopropenone (DPC). These receptors came from a man younger than 35 with alopecia areata. Some clones in this sample may be carry-over from other donors' samples.

The chain recombines TRBV25-1 with TRBJ2-3; D gene unclear. Deletions cut 4 bases from V and 6 bases from J, with 8 bases between. The CDR3 runs 12 residues. Germline CDR1 MGHDK, CDR2 SYGVNS. The CDR3 spells CASSGLGDTQYF. The CDR3 DNA reads as TGTGCCAGCAGTGGACTGGGGGATACGCAGTATTTT.

This clonotype was recorded many times. The chain recombines TRBV27 with TRBJ1-1; 9 bases line up with TRBD1. J was trimmed by 3 bases and V by 1 base; bases with no gene match: 18. The CDR3 covers 20 residues. Germline CDR1 reads MNHEY; CDR2 reads SMNVEV (reference sequence). CDR3 bases: TGTGCCAGCAGTTTATTTTATCGGGCCCCCAGGGACAGGGATCACACTGAAGCTTTCTTT. Translating gives CASSLFYRAPRDRDHTEAFF.

This clonotype was detected a few times. The chain couples TRBV14 to TRBJ2-1; D might be TRBD2 (7 bases). The CDR3 is 16 amino acids. V lost 0 bases and J lost 2, with 11 bases in between. CDR1 SGHDN and CDR2 FVKESK come from the germline V gene. The CDR3 is CASSQELGGPYNEQFF. CDR3 nucleotide sequence: TGTGCCAGCAGCCAAGAGTTGGGGGGGCCCTACAATGAGCAGTTCTTC.

This clonotype was seen ten or more times. The chain recombines TRBV6-5 with TRBJ1-1; the match to TRBD1 covers 8 bases. The CDR3 runs 14 residues. V was pared by 2 bases and J by 4 bases, with 3 bases of the junction left unmatched. The germline V gene has CDR1 MNHEY and CDR2 SVGAGI. This CDR3 is CASSYGQGFTEAFF. In nucleotides, the CDR3 is TGTGCCAGCAGTTACGGACAGGGCTTCACTGAAGCTTTCTTT.

This clonotype occurred many times. Relative to the germline gene, one junction end is altered; a read error may explain this. This chain joins TRBV7-8 and TRBJ2-3; 10 nucleotides match TRBD2. Germline loops: CDR1 SGHVS, CDR2 FQNEAQ. The CDR3 sequence is 14 residues long. CDR3 bases: TGTGCCAGCGGCGGACTAGCGGTCACATATACGCAGTATTTT. Its protein is CASGGLAVTYTQYF.

The V gene is TRBV6-2 or TRBV6-3, the J gene TRBJ1-1; 8 bases are shared with TRBD1. The CDR3 is 14 residues long. Looked up from germline, CDR1 is MNHEY and CDR2 is SVGEGT. With 5 bases clipped from V and 6 bases from J, the junction kept 8 bases outside the gene matches. The CDR3 here is CASSPRGRRAEAFF. The CDR3 DNA follows: TGTGCCAGCAGTCCCAGGGGGCGAAGGGCTGAAGCTTTCTTT.

The rearrangement uses TRBV7-9 and TRBJ2-7; D remains unclear. This CDR3 comprises 15 residues. Germline V lookup: CDR1 SEHNR, CDR2 FQNEAQ (reference sequence). Trimming pared 1 base from V and 0 bases from J, leaving 10 bases between. The CDR3 region has the DNA TGTGCCAGCAGCTTAGGACCCGAAAGCTCCTACGAGCAGTACGTC. Its protein is CASSLGPESSYEQYV.

This clonotype was observed many times. The chain links TRBV5-1 to TRBJ1-2, with D unclear. V gave up 4 bases and J gave up 0 bases, with 7 bases separating them. CDR3 size: 13 residues. The germline V gene encodes CDR1 SGHRS and CDR2 YFSETQ. The CDR3 coding sequence is TGCGCCAGCAGCCCGACAACTAACTATGGCTACACCTTC. Protein: CASSPTTNYGYTF.

The table lists this clonotype with a few counts. The J gene is TRBJ2-1, the V gene TRBV11-2, with 9 bases fitting TRBD2. This CDR3 is 15 amino acids long. The V segment lost 6 bases and the J segment 7 bases; nucleotides outside the gene matches: 10. The germline gives CDR1 SGHAT, CDR2 FQNNGV. This CDR3 reads CASRTGTSRWNEQFF. The CDR3 coding sequence is TGTGCCAGCAGGACCGGGACTAGCAGGTGGAATGAGCAGTTCTTC.